The sequence of this T cell receptor (beta chain) was determined in a study of blood T cell repertoires in COVID-19. Unmatched junction bases numbered 1, after V lost 2 bases and J lost 1 base. CDR1 and CDR2 (germline): SGDLS, YYNGEE. The CDR3 has 14 residues. About this clone itself: Other DNA sequences in this specimen translate into the identical CDR3.

Sequencing was performed with immunoSEQ multiplex PCR; in TCRdb, only in-frame clones are kept and a portion is missing. The sample holds 150,000 or so clones; roughly 80% are singletons and the top ten take roughly 7%. Sequencing input: peripheral blood. J is TRBJ1-1 and V is TRBV9, with 8 bases identical to TRBD1. The receptor was isolated from a woman in her thirties or forties with COVID-19, enrolled during active disease. CDR3 in amino acids: CASSVGQGNTEAFF. CDR3 sequence (DNA): TGTGCCAGCAGCGTCGGACAGGGGAACACTGAAGCTTTCTTT.